Listed below are T cell receptor beta chains from one sample, sequenced in a study of blood T cell repertoires in COVID-19. The table came from immunoSEQ multiplex PCR; TCRdb's copy has only in-frame clones and leaves some out. The sample consists of approximately 340,000 clones, around 83% of them appearing once. The specimen sequenced was peripheral blood. These receptors all come from a man aged 30-40 years with active or convalescent COVID-19. Both conserved end residues are part of each CDR3. D genes are given only for firm matches. Rows may omit the clone size; those that give it use once, few, many or a size class.

>NA|TRBV7-9|NA|TRBJ2-7
CASSSLFATGLEQYF
TGTGCCAGCAGCTCACTCTTCGCTACAGGTCTCGAGCAGTACTTC
>NA|TRBV27|NA|TRBJ1-5
CASSLMYQGNQPQHF
TGTGCCAGCAGTTTAATGTACCAGGGGAATCAGCCCCAGCATTTT
>TRBD1|TRBV5-6|once|TRBJ1-2
CASSYNRDREDGYTF
TGTGCCAGCAGCTATAACCGGGACAGGGAGGATGGCTACACCTTC
>NA|TRBV28|NA|TRBJ1-5
CASSSPRTEYSNQPQHF
TGTGCCAGCAGTTCCCCCCGGACAGAGTATAGCAATCAGCCCCAGCATTTT
>TRBD2|TRBV7-8|NA|TRBJ2-7
CASSLAGGPSYEQYF
TGTGCCAGCAGCTTAGCGGGAGGGCCTTCCTACGAGCAGTACTTC
>NA|TRBV19|NA|TRBJ1-5
CASSIAGGPQPQHF
TGTGCCAGTAGTATCGCGGGGGGCCCTCAGCCCCAGCATTTT
>TRBD1|TRBV2|many|TRBJ2-2
CASIHTGGEHTGELFF
TGTGCCAGCATCCACACAGGGGGCGAACACACCGGGGAGCTGTTTTTT
>TRBD2|TRBV4-1|NA|TRBJ2-1
CASSRLLAGVGDEQFF
TGCGCCAGCAGCCGGTTACTAGCGGGAGTTGGGGATGAGCAGTTCTTC
>NA|TRBV11-3|few|TRBJ1-2
CASSLEAEAYTF
TGTGCCAGCAGCTTAGAGGCGGAGGCATACACCTTC
>NA|TRBV27|NA|TRBJ1-1
CASSQPHDTEAFF
TGTGCCAGCAGTCAACCACACGACACTGAAGCTTTCTTT
>TRBD2|TRBV7-8|NA|TRBJ2-1
CASSLSAGVGNEQFF
TGTGCCAGCAGCTTAAGTGCGGGAGTGGGCAATGAGCAGTTCTTC
>NA|TRBV7-9|NA|TRBJ2-2
CASSLPDRGTGELFF
TGTGCCAGCAGCTTACCCGACCGGGGGACCGGGGAGCTGTTTTTT
>NA|TRBV2|NA|TRBJ2-1
CASSVASSYNEQFF
TGTGCCAGCAGTGTAGCGAGCTCCTACAATGAGCAGTTCTTC
>NA|TRBV6-4|NA|TRBJ2-3
CASSFESTDTQYF
TGTGCCAGCAGTTTTGAGAGCACAGATACGCAGTATTTT
>NA|TRBV4-2|NA|TRBJ1-4
CASSQDRVREKLFF
TGTGCCAGCAGCCAAGACAGGGTACGGGAAAAACTGTTTTTT
>NA|TRBV4-2|NA|TRBJ2-7
CASSQRSGKNYEQYF
TGTGCCAGCAGCCAACGGTCGGGAAAAAACTACGAGCAGTACTTC
>TRBD2|TRBV19|once|TRBJ2-3
CASTEWAGGPPDTQYF
TGTGCCAGTACCGAGTGGGCGGGAGGGCCCCCAGATACGCAGTATTTT
>NA|TRBV6-4|NA|TRBJ1-1
CASSVAGVKNTEAFF
TGTGCCAGCAGTGTCGCAGGGGTGAAGAACACTGAAGCTTTCTTT
>TRBD2|TRBV2|NA|TRBJ2-5
CASRIGTSGIIAQYF
TGTGCCAGCAGAATTGGGACTAGCGGGATCATAGCCCAGTACTTC
>TRBD1|TRBV6-2/TRBV6-3|NA|TRBJ1-5
CASSLTGQGDYSNQPQHF
TGTGCCAGCAGTCTAACGGGACAGGGGGATTATAGCAATCAGCCCCAGCATTTT
>NA|TRBV7-3|NA|TRBJ1-6
CATPRVGDNSPLHF
TGTGCCACCCCTCGGGTAGGTGATAATTCACCCCTCCACTTT
>TRBD1|TRBV19|NA|TRBJ1-4
CATGTGGNEKLFF
TGTGCCACAGGGACAGGGGGAAATGAAAAACTGTTTTTT
>NA|TRBV7-2|few|TRBJ1-3
CASSYSSSGNTIYF
TGTGCCAGCAGCTATTCTAGCTCTGGAAACACCATATATTTT
>NA|TRBV15|NA|TRBJ2-5
CATKVGGTQQETQYF
TGTGCCACCAAGGTCGGGGGGACACAGCAAGAGACCCAGTACTTC
>NA|TRBV4-1|once|TRBJ2-1
CASSQEGTHYNEQFF
TGCGCCAGCAGCCAAGAAGGGACTCACTACAATGAGCAGTTCTTC
>NA|TRBV30|NA|TRBJ1-2
CALEVERLYGYTF
TGTGCCCTGGAAGTTGAGAGGCTTTATGGCTACACCTTC
>NA|TRBV29-1|NA|TRBJ1-5
CSVITGLTGNQPQHF
TGCAGCGTCATCACTGGGCTTACCGGCAATCAGCCCCAGCATTTT
>NA|TRBV19|NA|TRBJ1-3
CASSLVNEDTIYF
TGTGCCAGTAGTTTGGTCAATGAGGACACCATATATTTT
>NA|TRBV10-1|NA|TRBJ2-5
CASSEKAERPSQETQYF
TGCGCCAGCAGTGAGAAAGCCGAGCGGCCCTCCCAGGAGACCCAGTACTTC
>TRBD2|TRBV7-9|NA|TRBJ2-1
CASTLAGGGNEQFF
TGTGCCAGCACTCTAGCGGGAGGGGGGAATGAGCAGTTCTTC
>NA|TRBV3-1/TRBV3-2|few|TRBJ2-6
CASSQGASGANVLTF
TGTGCCAGCAGCCAAGGAGCGTCTGGGGCCAACGTCCTGACTTTC
>TRBD2|TRBV3-1/TRBV3-2|NA|TRBJ2-7
CASSQDGLAGWYEQYF
TGTGCCAGCAGCCAAGATGGACTAGCGGGATGGTACGAGCAGTACTTC
>NA|TRBV7-2|few|TRBJ1-5
CASSLDLNQPQHF
TGTGCCAGCAGCTTAGACTTAAATCAGCCCCAGCATTTT
>TRBD2|TRBV7-2|once|TRBJ2-5
CASSFRAGTSQETQYF
TGTGCCAGCAGCTTCAGAGCGGGGACCTCCCAAGAGACCCAGTACTTC
>NA|TRBV30|NA|TRBJ2-7
CAWSVGGTYEQYF
TGTGCCTGGAGTGTCGGCGGAACCTACGAGCAGTACTTC
>TRBD1|TRBV28|NA|TRBJ1-6
CASRGGQGIGSPLHF
TGTGCCAGCAGGGGAGGACAGGGTATAGGATCACCCCTCCACTTT
>NA|TRBV12-3/TRBV12-4|NA|TRBJ1-2
CASSPGPGGGYTF
TGTGCCAGCAGCCCTGGACCGGGCGGGGGCTACACCTTC
>NA|TRBV5-6|once|TRBJ1-2
CASSRRGNYGYTF
TGTGCCAGCAGCCGCAGGGGAAACTATGGCTACACCTTC
>NA|TRBV29-1|few|TRBJ1-2
CSVEEGGYGYTF
TGCAGCGTTGAGGAGGGCGGCTATGGCTACACCTTC
>NA|TRBV30|NA|TRBJ2-1
CAWSGTGTYNEQFF
TGTGCCTGGAGCGGGACTGGAACCTACAATGAGCAGTTCTTC
>NA|TRBV21-1|NA|TRBJ2-2
CASSLRREGNTGELFF
TGTGCCAGCAGCCTACGGAGGGAGGGTAACACCGGGGAGCTGTTTTTT
>NA|TRBV9|NA|TRBJ1-4
CASSVGRSPTNEKLFF
TGTGCCAGCAGCGTAGGTAGATCCCCAACTAATGAAAAACTGTTTTTT
>TRBD2|TRBV7-8|NA|TRBJ2-3
CASSLVGLAGEGGRDTQYF
TGTGCCAGCAGCTTAGTGGGACTAGCGGGAGAGGGTGGGAGAGATACGCAGTATTTT
>NA|TRBV4-3|NA|TRBJ2-3
CASSQVGRGTDTQYF
TGCGCCAGCAGCCAAGTAGGTCGGGGCACAGATACGCAGTATTTT
>TRBD1|TRBV7-9|NA|TRBJ2-5
CASSTGTAQETQYF
TGTGCCAGCAGCACCGGGACAGCTCAAGAGACCCAGTACTTC
>TRBD1|TRBV20-1|NA|TRBJ2-1
CSASVSRRDRGADNEQFF
TGCAGTGCTAGTGTCAGCCGCCGGGACAGGGGTGCGGACAATGAGCAGTTCTTC
>TRBD1|TRBV5-1|NA|TRBJ1-1
CASSHQGQEVAEAFF
TGCGCCAGCAGCCACCAAGGACAGGAGGTGGCTGAAGCTTTCTTT
>TRBD2|TRBV3-1/TRBV3-2|NA|TRBJ2-3
CASSQGGDTQYF
TGTGCCAGCAGCCAGGGGGGGGATACGCAGTATTTT
>TRBD2|TRBV10-3|NA|TRBJ2-1
CAINNPPGLAGGLDEQFF
TGTGCCATCAATAATCCGCCGGGACTAGCGGGAGGGCTGGATGAGCAGTTCTTC
>NA|TRBV11-1|NA|TRBJ2-7
CASSLGIFGGYEQYF
TGTGCCAGCAGCTTAGGGATTTTCGGCGGTTACGAGCAGTACTTC
>TRBD1|TRBV7-9|NA|TRBJ2-7
CASSLKTGPPSEQYF
TGTGCCAGCAGCTTAAAGACAGGGCCCCCCTCCGAGCAGTACTTC
>NA|TRBV27|NA|TRBJ1-2
CASRPDGSGGWTF
TGTGCCAGCAGGCCGGATGGCTCGGGGGGGTGGACCTTC
>NA|TRBV5-4|NA|TRBJ2-5
CASSSAPPAGGETQYF
TGTGCCAGCAGCTCGGCCCCTCCAGCGGGCGGCGAGACCCAGTACTTC
>TRBD1|TRBV20-1|NA|TRBJ1-2
CSASEQGATNYGYTF
TGCAGTGCTAGTGAACAGGGGGCCACTAACTATGGCTACACCTTC
>NA|TRBV7-2|once|TRBJ2-5
CASSIARQETQYF
TGTGCCAGCAGCATAGCTAGACAAGAGACCCAGTACTTC
>TRBD1|TRBV2|NA|TRBJ1-5
CASSPGTGRNQPQHF
TGTGCCAGCAGTCCCGGGACAGGGAGGAATCAGCCCCAGCATTTT
>TRBD1|TRBV24-1|NA|TRBJ1-5
CATSEEGQANQPQHF
TGTGCCACCAGTGAGGAAGGACAGGCCAATCAGCCCCAGCATTTT
>NA|TRBV12-3/TRBV12-4|NA|TRBJ1-2
CASSRDGIYGYTF
TGTGCCAGCAGTCGAGACGGGATCTATGGCTACACCTTC
>NA|TRBV30|NA|TRBJ1-6
CAWSVDQGSSSPLHF
TGTGCCTGGAGTGTGGATCAGGGTTCAAGCTCACCCCTCCACTTT